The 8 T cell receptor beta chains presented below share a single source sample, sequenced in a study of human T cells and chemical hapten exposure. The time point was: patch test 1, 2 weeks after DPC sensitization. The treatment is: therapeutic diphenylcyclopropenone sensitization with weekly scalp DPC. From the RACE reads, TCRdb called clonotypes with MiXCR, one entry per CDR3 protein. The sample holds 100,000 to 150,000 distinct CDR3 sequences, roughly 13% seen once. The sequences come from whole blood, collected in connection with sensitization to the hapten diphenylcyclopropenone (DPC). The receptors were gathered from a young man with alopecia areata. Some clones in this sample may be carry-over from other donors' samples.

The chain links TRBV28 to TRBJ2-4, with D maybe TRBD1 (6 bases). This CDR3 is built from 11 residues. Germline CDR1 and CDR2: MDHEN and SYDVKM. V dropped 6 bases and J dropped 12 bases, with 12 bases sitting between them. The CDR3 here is CASRTGSNQYF. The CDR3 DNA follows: TGTGCCAGCAGAACAGGGTCTAATCAGTACTTC.

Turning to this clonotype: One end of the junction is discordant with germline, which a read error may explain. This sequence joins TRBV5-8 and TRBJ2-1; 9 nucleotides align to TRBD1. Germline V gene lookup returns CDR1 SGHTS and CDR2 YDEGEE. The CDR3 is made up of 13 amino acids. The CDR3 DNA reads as TGTGCCAGCAGCTTGTGGGGACAGGGCGGATGGCTCTTC. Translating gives CASSLWGQGGWLF.

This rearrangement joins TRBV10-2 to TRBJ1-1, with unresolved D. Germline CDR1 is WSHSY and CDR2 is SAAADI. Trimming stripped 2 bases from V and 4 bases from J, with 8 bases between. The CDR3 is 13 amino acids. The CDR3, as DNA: TGCGCCAGCAGTGAGGAAGATGTCACTGAAGCTTTCTTT. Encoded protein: CASSEEDVTEAFF.

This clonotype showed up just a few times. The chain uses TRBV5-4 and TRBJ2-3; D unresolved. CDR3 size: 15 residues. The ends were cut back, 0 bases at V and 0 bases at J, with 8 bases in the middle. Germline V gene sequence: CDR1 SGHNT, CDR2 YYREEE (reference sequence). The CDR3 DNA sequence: TGTGCCAGCAGCTTGGAAGCTTCTAGCACAGATACGCAGTATTTT. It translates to CASSLEASSTDTQYF.

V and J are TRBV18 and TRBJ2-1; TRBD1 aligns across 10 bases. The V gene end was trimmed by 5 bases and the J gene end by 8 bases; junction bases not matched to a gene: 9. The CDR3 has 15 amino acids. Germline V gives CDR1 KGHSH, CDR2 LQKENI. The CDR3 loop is CASSGTGQGVDEQFF. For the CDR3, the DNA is TGTGCCAGCTCAGGTACAGGACAGGGGGTTGATGAGCAGTTCTTC.

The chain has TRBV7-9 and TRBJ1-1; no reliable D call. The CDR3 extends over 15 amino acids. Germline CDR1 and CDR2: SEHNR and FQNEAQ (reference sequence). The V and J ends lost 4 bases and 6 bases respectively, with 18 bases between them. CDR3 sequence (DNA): TGTGCCAGCAGCTCACATTCCGGGATCTACTCTGAAGCTTTCTTT. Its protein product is CASSSHSGIYSEAFF.

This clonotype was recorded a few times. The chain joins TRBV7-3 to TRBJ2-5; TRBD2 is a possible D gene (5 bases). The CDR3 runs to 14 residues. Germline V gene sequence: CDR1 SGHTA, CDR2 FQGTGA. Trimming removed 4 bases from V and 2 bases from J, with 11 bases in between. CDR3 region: CASSSPTRQETQYF. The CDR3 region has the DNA TGTGCCAGCAGCTCCCCCACTAGACAAGAGACCCAGTACTTC.

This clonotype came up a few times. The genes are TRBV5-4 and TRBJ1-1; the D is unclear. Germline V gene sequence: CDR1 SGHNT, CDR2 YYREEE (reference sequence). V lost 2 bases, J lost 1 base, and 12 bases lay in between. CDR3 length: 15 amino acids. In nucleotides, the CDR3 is TGTGCCAGCAGCTTTAGTACACAGCCGAACACTGAAGCTTTCTTT. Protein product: CASSFSTQPNTEAFF.